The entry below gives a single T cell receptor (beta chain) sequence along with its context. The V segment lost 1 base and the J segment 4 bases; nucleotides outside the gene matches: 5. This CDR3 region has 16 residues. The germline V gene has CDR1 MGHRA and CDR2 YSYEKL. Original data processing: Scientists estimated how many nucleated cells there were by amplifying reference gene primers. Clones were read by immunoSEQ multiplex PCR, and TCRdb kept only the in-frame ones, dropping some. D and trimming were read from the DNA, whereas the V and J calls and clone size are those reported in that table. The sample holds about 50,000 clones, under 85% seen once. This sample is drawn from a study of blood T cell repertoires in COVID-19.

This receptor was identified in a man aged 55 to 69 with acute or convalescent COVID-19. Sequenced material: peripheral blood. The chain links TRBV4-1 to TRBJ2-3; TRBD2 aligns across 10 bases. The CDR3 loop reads CASSQGAGGRADTQYF. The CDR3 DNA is TGCGCCAGCAGCCAAGGAGCGGGGGGGCGGGCAGATACGCAGTATTTT.